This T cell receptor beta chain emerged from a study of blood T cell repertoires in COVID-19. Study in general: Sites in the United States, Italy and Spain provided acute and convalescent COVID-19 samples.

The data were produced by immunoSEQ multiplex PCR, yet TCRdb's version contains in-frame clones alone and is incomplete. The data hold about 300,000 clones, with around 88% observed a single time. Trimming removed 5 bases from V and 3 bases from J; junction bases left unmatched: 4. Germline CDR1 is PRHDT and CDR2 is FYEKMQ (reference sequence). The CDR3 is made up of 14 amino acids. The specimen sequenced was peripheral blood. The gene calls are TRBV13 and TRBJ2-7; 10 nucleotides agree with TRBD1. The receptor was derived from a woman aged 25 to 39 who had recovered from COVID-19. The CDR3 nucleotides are TGTGCCAGCAGCAGGGGGACAGGGGACTACGAGCAGTACTTC. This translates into CASSRGTGDYEQYF.